The following is a T cell receptor beta chain sequence with its context. V gave up 4 bases and J gave up 6 bases, with 12 bases separating them. The length of the CDR3 is 13 residues. Germline V gene sequence: CDR1 LGHDT, CDR2 YNNKEL (reference sequence). This sample is part of a study of blood T cell repertoires in COVID-19. Study background: The United States, Italy and Spain provided the acute and convalescent COVID-19 samples. Nucleic acid was either cDNA or gDNA, and it came from T cells, B-cell-depleted T cells, or PBMCs.

In the original processing: Amplification from reference gene primers served as the basis for estimated nucleated cell counts. Clones were read by immunoSEQ multiplex PCR, and TCRdb kept only the in-frame ones, dropping some. That table supplies the V and J calls and clone size; D and trimming were determined from the DNA. The table records roughly 180,000 clones, approximately 85% of them present only once. This receptor was identified in an older woman with acute or convalescent COVID-19. What was sequenced was peripheral blood. The J gene is TRBJ1-2, the V gene TRBV3-1 (or the pseudogene TRBV3-2); weak D call: TRBD1 (6 bases). The CDR3 here is CASSPTGRNGYTF. The CDR3 DNA follows: TGTGCCAGCAGCCCCACAGGGCGTAATGGCTACACCTTC.